This T cell receptor (beta chain) was obtained from a study of T-cell memory formation after mild COVID-19. On this clonotype itself: Its antigen is still unknown.

CDR3 size: 15 residues. Trimming took off 2 bases at V and 2 bases at J, with 13 bases between the two ends. CDR1 is SGHRS, CDR2 YFSETQ, per germline. TCRdb re-called the 5' RACE reads through MiXCR, storing one row per CDR3 protein. Counted here are fewer than 600,000 distinct CDR3 sequences, approximately 21% occurring once; the ten biggest clones make up approximately 8.4%. Study-wide results and limits: Among clones peaking at day 37 in the second wave, SARS-CoV-2 specificity remained unconfirmed. Day 15 to 85 contracting clones showed balanced CD4/CD8; later expanders leaned CD4+. Mostly located in CM and EM were contracting CD4+ clones, with contracting CD8+ clones located in EMRA.

Specimen: PBMCs or a T cell subset sorted from them (not recorded which). The chain has TRBV5-1 and TRBJ2-5, with D perhaps TRBD1 (5 bases). This clonotype was sampled from an adult woman who had mild COVID-19 (a few samples of this study predate the infection). Cell type and time point are not known. CDR3 in amino acids: CASSLGQNLQETQYF. DNA of the CDR3: TGCGCCAGCAGCTTAGGACAAAATCTACAAGAGACCCAGTACTTC.